This T cell receptor beta chain was identified in a study of T-cell memory formation after mild COVID-19 (dated by TCRdb to the early 2020s). Broadly, across the study: Most TCR sequence clusters were specific to one of the two donors. T-cell clones expanding and contracting after mild COVID-19 in two donors were tracked by longitudinal TCRalpha and TCRbeta repertoire sequencing. Two young, previously healthy adult volunteers made up the cohort, one male and one female.

General findings and caveats noted by the study authors: Whether the second-wave clones peaking on day 37 were SARS-CoV-2 specific was not confirmed. Some responding clones were detected in pre-infection memory, which suggested that pre-existing cross-reactive memory T cells had joined the SARS-CoV-2 response. Contracting CD4+ clones turned up mainly in the CM and EM memory subsets, whereas EMRA was where CD8+ clones were enriched. The study included only two mild cases, and larger cohorts that include severe cases with pre-infection samples were judged to be necessary. Balanced CD4/CD8 phenotypes were observed for clones contracting from day 15 to 85, whereas a bias towards CD4+ was observed for a second wave of clones expanding from day 15 to 37.

This clonotype was found a few times. Its antigen remains undetermined. Per-nucleotide qualities are absent, and no much larger clonotype sits a single base away. Reads for this sample came from an Illumina NovaSeq 6000. cDNA libraries for TCRalpha and TCRbeta were prepared by 5'RACE using constant-segment primers, with sample barcodes and unique molecular identifiers added. Trizol reagent was used to extract RNA from every sample. Libraries were amplified in two PCR steps, with a second sample barcode and Illumina TruSeq adapters added in the second step. Sequencing of the libraries was done on an Illumina NovaSeq, producing 2 x 150 bp paired-end reads. The source study handled its data this way. With migec v1.2.7, reads were demultiplexed and then collapsed into UMI-guided consensus sequences. Using mixcr v2.1.11, UMI consensuses were aligned to TRA and TRB V and J templates and then assembled into clonotypes. A clonotype was counted as expanded or contracted only if both edgeR and NoisET called the change significant, with noise models trained on biological replicates. edgeR calls used a false discovery rate-adjusted p below 0.01 and a log2 fold-change threshold of 1. As an exploratory analysis of dynamics, max-normalized trajectories of the 1000 most abundant clonotypes were examined by PCA with hierarchical clustering. Each responding clone was given a CD4 or CD8 phenotype based on the CD4+ and CD8+ repertoires, which had been sequenced separately. The public reads were reanalyzed by TCRdb: fastp trimming at Q25, MiXCR alignment, in-frame beta chains only. Entries that share a CDR3 protein sequence are merged under the most common genes and DNA. These V and J calls rely on TCRdb rather than the paper's analysis. This sample lists under 300,000 distinct CDR3 sequences; 9.4% were detected once. The ten largest clones take up under 25% of the sample.

V gives up 0 bases and J gives up 4 bases, and the segment between their germline ends measures 13 bases. In the germline V gene, CDR1 corresponds to LGHNA and CDR2 to YSLEER. The CDR3 numbers 16 residues from cysteine through phenylalanine. The CDR3 DNA has 48 bases and is translated from base 1. Ficoll-Paque density gradient centrifugation was used to isolate PBMCs. The rearrangement joined TRBV4-3 to TRBJ1-3, with the D gene not clear enough to name. Sequencing input: PBMCs or a T cell subset sorted from them (not recorded which). The TCR sequence derives from a man between 18 and 35 years old who had mild COVID-19 (a few samples of this study predate the infection). The sample titles of this study are shuffled in the database, so cell type and time point are left out; the donor was told from shared clones. The CDR3 protein sequence reads: CASSQDMAGFGNTIYF. The nucleotide sequence reads TGCGCCAGCAGCCAAGATATGGCCGGGTTCGGAAACACCATATATTTT.